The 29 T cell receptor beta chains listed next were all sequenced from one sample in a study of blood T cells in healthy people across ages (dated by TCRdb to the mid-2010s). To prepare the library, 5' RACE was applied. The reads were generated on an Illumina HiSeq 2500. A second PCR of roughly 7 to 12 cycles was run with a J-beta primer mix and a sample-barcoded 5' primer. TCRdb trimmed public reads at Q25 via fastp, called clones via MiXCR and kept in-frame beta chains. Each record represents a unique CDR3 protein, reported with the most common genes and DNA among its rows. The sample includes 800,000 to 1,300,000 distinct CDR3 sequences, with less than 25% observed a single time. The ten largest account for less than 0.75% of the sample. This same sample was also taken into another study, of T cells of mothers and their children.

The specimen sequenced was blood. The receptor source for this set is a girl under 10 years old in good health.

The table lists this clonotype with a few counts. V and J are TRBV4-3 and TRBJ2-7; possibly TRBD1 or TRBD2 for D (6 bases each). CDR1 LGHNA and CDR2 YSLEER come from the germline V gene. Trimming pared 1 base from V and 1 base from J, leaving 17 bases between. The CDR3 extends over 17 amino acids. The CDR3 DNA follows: TGCGCCAGCAGCCAAGGCGCTTCGCGGGACACATCCTACGAGCAGTACTTC. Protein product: CASSQGASRDTSYEQYF.

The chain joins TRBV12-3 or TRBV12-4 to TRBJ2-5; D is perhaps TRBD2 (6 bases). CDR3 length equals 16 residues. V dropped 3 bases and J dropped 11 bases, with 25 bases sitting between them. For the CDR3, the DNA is TGTGCCAGCAGTTTGGAGAACGAATGGAAAAGGAGGGAGCAGTACTTC. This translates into CASSLENEWKRREQYF.

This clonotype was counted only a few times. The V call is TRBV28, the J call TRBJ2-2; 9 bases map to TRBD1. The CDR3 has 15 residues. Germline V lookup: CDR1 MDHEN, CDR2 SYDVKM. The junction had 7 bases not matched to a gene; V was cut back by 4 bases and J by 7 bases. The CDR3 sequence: CASSSSGTGSGELFF. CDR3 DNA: TGTGCCAGCAGTTCGTCCGGGACAGGGAGCGGGGAGCTGTTTTTT.

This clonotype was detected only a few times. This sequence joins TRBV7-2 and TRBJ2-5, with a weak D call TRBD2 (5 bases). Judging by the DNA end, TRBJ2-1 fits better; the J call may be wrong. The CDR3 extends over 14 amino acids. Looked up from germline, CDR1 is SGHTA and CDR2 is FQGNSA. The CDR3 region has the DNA TGTGCCAGCAGCTTCACACGGGACTACAATGAGCAGTTCTTC. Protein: CASSFTRDYNEQFF.

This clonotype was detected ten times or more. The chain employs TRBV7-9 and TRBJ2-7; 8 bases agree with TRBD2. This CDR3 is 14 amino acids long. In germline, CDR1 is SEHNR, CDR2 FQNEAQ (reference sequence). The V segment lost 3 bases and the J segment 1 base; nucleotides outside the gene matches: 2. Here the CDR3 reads CASSLVAGSYEQYF. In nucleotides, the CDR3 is TGTGCCAGCAGCTTGGTAGCGGGATCCTACGAGCAGTACTTC.

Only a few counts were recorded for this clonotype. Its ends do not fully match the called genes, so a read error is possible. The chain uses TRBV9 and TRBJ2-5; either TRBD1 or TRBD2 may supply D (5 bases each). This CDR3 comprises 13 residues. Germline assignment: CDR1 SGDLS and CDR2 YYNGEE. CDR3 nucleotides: TGTGCCAGCAGCGAGGGACCCGCAGAGACCCAGTGCTTC. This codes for CASSEGPAETQCF. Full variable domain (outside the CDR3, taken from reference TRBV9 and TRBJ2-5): DSGVTQTPKHLITATGQRVTLRCSPRSGDLSVYWYQQSLDQGLQFLIQYYNGEERAKGNILERFSAQQFPDLHSELNLSSLELGDSALYFCASSEGPAETQCFGPGTRLLVL.

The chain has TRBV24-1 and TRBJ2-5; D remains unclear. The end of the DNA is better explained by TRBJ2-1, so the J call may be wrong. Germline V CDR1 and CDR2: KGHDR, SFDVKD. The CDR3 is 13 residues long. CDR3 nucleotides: TGTGCCACCAGTGATGAAGTCAGAAATGAGCAGTTCTTC. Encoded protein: CATSDEVRNEQFF.

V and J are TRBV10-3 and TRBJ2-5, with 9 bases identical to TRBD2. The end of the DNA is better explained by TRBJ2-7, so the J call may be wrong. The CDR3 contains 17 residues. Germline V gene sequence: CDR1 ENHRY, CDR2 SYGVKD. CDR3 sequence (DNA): TGTGCCATCAGTGGCCCTAGCGGGGCTAGCGGAGCCTACGAGCAGTACTTC. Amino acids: CAISGPSGASGAYEQYF.

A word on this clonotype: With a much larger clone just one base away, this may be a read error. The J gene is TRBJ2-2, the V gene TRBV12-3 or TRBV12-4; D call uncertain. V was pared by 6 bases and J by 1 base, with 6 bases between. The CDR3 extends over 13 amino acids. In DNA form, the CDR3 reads TGTGCCAGCAGAGAAGGGAACACCGGGGAGCTGTTTTTT. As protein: CASREGNTGELFF.

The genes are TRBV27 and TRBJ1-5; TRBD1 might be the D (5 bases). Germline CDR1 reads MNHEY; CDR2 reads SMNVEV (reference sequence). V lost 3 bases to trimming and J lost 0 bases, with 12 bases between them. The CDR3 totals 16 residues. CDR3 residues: CASSLGGSYSNQPQHF. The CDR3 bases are TGTGCCAGCAGTTTGGGGGGGTCCTATAGCAATCAGCCCCAGCATTTT.

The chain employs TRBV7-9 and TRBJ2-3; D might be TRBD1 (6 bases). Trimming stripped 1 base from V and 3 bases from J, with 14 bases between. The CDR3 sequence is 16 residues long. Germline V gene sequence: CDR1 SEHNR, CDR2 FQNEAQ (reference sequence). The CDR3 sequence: CASSLDKTGRTDTQYF. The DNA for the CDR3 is TGTGCCAGCAGCTTAGACAAAACAGGGCGGACAGATACGCAGTATTTT.

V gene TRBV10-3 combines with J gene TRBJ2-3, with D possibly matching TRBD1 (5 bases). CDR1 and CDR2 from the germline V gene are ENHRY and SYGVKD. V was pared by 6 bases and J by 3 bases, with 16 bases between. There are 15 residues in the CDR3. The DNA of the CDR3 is TGTGCCATCAGCGGTGACAGAGAGGAGACAGATACGCAGTATTTT. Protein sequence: CAISGDREETDTQYF.

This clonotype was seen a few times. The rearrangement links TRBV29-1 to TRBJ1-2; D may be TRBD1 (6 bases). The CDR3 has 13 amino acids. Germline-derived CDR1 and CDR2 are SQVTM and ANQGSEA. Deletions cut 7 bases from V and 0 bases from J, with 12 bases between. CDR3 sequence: CSATTGSNYGYTF. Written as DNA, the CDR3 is TGCAGCGCAACGACAGGTTCTAACTATGGCTACACCTTC. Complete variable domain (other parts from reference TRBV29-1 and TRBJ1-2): SAVISQKPSRDICQRGTSLTIQCQVDSQVTMMFWYRQQPGQSLTLIATANQGSEATYESGFVIDKFPISRPNLTFSTLTVSNMSPEDSSIYLCSATTGSNYGYTFGSGTRLTVV.

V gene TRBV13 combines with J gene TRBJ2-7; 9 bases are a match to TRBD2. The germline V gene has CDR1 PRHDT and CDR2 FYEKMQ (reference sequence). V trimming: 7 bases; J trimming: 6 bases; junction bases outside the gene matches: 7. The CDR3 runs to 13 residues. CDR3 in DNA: TGTGCCAGCACGACAGGCGGGGGGGTCGAGCAGTACTTC. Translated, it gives CASTTGGGVEQYF.

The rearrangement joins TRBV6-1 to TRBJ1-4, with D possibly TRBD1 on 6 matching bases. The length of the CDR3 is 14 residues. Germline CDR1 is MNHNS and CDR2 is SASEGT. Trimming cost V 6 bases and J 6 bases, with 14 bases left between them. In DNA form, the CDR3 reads TGTGCCAGCAGCAGGGGTGGTGGTGATGAAAAACTGTTTTTT. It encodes CASSRGGGDEKLFF.

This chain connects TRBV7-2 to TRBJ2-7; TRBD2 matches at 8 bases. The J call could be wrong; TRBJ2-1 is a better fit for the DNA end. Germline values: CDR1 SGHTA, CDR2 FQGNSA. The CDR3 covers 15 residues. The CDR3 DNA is TGTGCCAGCAGCTTACTGCGGGAGGCCCACAATGAGCAGTTCTTC. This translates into CASSLLREAHNEQFF.

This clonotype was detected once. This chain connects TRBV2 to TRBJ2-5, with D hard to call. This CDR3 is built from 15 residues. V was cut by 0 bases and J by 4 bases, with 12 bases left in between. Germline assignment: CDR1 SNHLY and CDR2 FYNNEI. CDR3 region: CASSEADRPPETQYF. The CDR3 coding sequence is TGTGCCAGCAGTGAAGCGGACCGCCCCCCAGAGACCCAGTACTTC.

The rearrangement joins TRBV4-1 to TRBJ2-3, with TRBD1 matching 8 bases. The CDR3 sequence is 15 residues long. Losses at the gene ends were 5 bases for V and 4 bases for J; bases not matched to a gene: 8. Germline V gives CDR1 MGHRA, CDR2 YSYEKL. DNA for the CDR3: TGCGCCAGCAGCTTTGGACAGGGCCTCCCAGATACGCAGTATTTT. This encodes CASSFGQGLPDTQYF.

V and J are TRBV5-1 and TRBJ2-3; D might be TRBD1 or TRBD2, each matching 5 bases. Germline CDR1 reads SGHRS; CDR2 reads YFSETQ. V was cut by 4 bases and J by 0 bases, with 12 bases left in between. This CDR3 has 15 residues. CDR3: CASSPGDPSTDTQYF. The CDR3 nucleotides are TGCGCCAGCAGCCCCGGGGACCCCAGCACAGATACGCAGTATTTT. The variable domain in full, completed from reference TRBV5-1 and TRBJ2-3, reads KAGVTQTPRYLIKTRGQQVTLSCSPISGHRSVSWYQQTPGQGLQFLFEYFSETQRNKGNFPGRFSGRQFSNSRSEMNVSTLELGDSALYLCASSPGDPSTDTQYFGPGTRLTVL.

In nucleotides, the CDR3 is TGTGCCAGCAGCCCACTCGCCGTAGCGGGAGAGACCCAGTACTTC. Its translation is CASSPLAVAGETQYF. The chain employs TRBV5-5 and TRBJ2-5, with TRBD2 identical over 7 bases. Germline V lookup: CDR1 SGHKS, CDR2 YYEKEE (reference sequence). CDR3 length: 15 amino acids. J lost 4 bases, V lost 4 bases, and 10 bases had no gene match.

In nucleotides, the CDR3 is TGCAGTGCTAGAGACCAGGACCGGGAGACCCAGTACTTC. Encoded protein: CSARDQDRETQYF. V gene TRBV20-1 combines with J gene TRBJ2-5; D is undetermined. The CDR3 totals 13 residues. Germline V lookup: CDR1 DFQATT, CDR2 SNEGSKA (reference sequence). Trimming stripped 0 bases from V and 5 bases from J, with 10 bases between.

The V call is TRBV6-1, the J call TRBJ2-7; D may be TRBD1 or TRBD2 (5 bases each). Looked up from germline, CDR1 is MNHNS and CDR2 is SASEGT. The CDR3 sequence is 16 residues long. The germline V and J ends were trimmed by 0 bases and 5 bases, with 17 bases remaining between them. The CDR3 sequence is CASSEAPPGTRHEQYF. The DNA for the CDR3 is TGTGCCAGCAGTGAAGCGCCCCCAGGGACGAGGCACGAGCAGTACTTC.

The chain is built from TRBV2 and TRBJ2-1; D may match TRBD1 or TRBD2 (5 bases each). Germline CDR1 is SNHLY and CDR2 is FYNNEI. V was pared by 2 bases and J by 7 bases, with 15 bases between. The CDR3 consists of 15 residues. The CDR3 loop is CASSESPGTGNEQFF. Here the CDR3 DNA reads TGTGCCAGCAGTGAAAGCCCCGGGACGGGTAATGAGCAGTTCTTC. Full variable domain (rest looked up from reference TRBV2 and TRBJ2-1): EPEVTQTPSHQVTQMGQEVILRCVPISNHLYFYWYRQILGQKVEFLVSFYNNEISEKSEIFDDQFSVERPDGSNFTLKIRSTKLEDSAMYFCASSESPGTGNEQFFGPGTRLTVL.

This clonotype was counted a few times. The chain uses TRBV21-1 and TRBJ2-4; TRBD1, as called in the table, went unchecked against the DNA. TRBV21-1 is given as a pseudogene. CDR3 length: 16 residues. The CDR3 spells CASSNRTALAKNIQYF. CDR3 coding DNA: TGTGCCAGCAGCAATAGGACAGCCTTAGCCAAAAACATTCAGTACTTC.

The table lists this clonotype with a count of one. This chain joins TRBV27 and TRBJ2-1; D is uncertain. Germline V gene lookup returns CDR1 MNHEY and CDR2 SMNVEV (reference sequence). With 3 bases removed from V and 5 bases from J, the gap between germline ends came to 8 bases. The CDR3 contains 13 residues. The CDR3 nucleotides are TGTGCCAGCAGTTTTCTGGAGAACAATGAGCAGTTCTTC. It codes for CASSFLENNEQFF.

The CDR3 nucleotides are TGTGCCAGCGGCGAATCTGGGGCCAACGTCCTGACTTTC. This codes for CASGESGANVLTF. The chain links TRBV12-3 or TRBV12-4 to TRBJ2-6; D is uncertain. V lost 8 bases to trimming and J lost 1 base, with 6 bases between them. The CDR3 consists of 13 residues.

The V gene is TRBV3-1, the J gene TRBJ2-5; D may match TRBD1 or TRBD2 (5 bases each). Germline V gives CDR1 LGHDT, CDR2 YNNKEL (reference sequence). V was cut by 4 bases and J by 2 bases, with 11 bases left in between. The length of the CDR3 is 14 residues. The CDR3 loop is CASSRGRRQETQYF. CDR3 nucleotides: TGTGCCAGCAGCCGGGGGAGAAGGCAAGAGACCCAGTACTTC.

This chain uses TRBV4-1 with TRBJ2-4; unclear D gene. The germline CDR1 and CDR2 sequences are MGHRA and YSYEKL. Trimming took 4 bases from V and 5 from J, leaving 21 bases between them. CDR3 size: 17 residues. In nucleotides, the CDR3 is TGCGCCAGCAGCCCCCAGGCCCCCTCCGTCTCCCAAAACATTCAGTACTTC. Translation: CASSPQAPSVSQNIQYF.

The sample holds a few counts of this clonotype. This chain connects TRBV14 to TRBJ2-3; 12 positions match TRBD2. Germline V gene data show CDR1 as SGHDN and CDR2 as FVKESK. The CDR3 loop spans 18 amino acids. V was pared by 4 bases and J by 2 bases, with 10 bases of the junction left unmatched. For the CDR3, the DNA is TGTGCCAGCAGCCCTTCGTACGGACTAGCGGGGCTCACAGATACGCAGTATTTT. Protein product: CASSPSYGLAGLTDTQYF.